Following are 21 T cell receptor delta chains from one sample sequenced in a study of Vδ1+ human thymocytes. Study findings and constraints: Highly polyclonal TRG and TRD repertoires with Gaussian CDR3 length distributions appeared in thymus.

These receptors lack a known antigen. RNA was extracted from the cells and then reverse transcribed. The CDR3 regions were amplified by multiplex PCR from V-gene primers to a constant-region primer. TCRdb used CATT to re-call clones from the multiplex PCR reads. This table has roughly 56,000 delta-chain clones, about 15% appearing once. Sequenced: Vdelta1+ gamma-delta thymocytes from the thymus. Noted subset: FACS-sorted CD3+ TCRalphabeta- TCRVdelta1+ TCRVdelta2- thymocytes. The receptor source for this set is a girl under two years old who had congenital heart surgery.

There are a few counts of this clone. The chain joins TRDV1 to TRDJ1, with TRDD3 matching over 8 bases. With V trimmed by 2 bases and J by 5 bases, 16 bases remained unmatched. This CDR3 contains 18 residues. Germline CDR1 reads TSWWSYY; CDR2 reads QGS. CDR3 DNA: TGTGCTCTTGGGGAAATTCCTTTTGGGGGATCATCACTGGATAAACTCATCTTT. Its protein is CALGEIPFGGSSLDKLIF.

Only a few counts were recorded for this clone. The V and J genes are TRDV1 and TRDJ1; 12 bases match TRDD3. With 2 bases clipped from V and 6 bases from J, the junction kept 19 bases outside the gene matches. This CDR3 is 20 amino acids long. Per the germline V gene, CDR1 is TSWWSYY and CDR2 is QGS. In DNA, the CDR3 is TGTGCTCTTGGGGAAATATTTCCTACGCGTACTGGGGGATACTCCCATAAACTCATCTTT. Protein product: CALGEIFPTRTGGYSHKLIF.

By share, this clone ranks as medium-sized. This rearrangement joins TRDV2 to TRDJ3, with D perhaps assigned TRDD2 or TRDD3 (5 bases each). Germline-derived CDR1 and CDR2 are GEAIGNYY and EKD. This CDR3 region has 18 residues. Trimming took off 9 bases at V and 0 bases at J, with 20 bases between the two ends. Written as DNA, the CDR3 is TGTGCCCCTACTGTGTGGGGCCCTAGCTCCTGGGACACCCGACAGATGTTTTTC. Residues: CAPTVWGPSSWDTRQMFF.

The chain couples TRDV1 to TRDJ1, with 8 nucleotides matching TRDD3. The CDR3 spans 19 residues. Germline trimming cut 3 bases from V and 3 bases from J; bases unmatched to any gene: 18. CDR1 is TSWWSYY and CDR2 is QGS in the germline V gene. CDR3 in amino acids: CALGDPPSIRTGGPDKLIF. CDR3 in DNA: TGTGCTCTTGGGGATCCTCCTTCCATCCGTACTGGGGGTCCCGATAAACTCATCTTT.

The chain uses TRDV1 and TRDJ1; D is unclear. Trimming left V 2 bases short and J 1 base short, with 23 bases between. The CDR3 is made up of 19 amino acids. The germline V gene has CDR1 TSWWSYY and CDR2 QGS. The CDR3 bases are TGTGCTCTTGGGGAAAAACTAGCAGGTGAGGATCAATCCACCGATAAACTCATCTTT. Its translation: CALGEKLAGEDQSTDKLIF.

For this clone: A read error may explain this, as a much larger clone is one base away. Other DNA sequences in the sample encode the same CDR3. The gene calls are TRAV29/DV5 and TRDJ1, with a possible D match to TRDD3 (6 bases). The CDR3 has 13 residues. Trimming cost V 1 base and J 7 bases, with 14 bases left between them. Germline CDR1 and CDR2: NSMFDY and ISSIKDK. The CDR3 coding sequence is TGTGCAGCAAGCCCCGAAGGGGGACCTAAACTCATCTTT. It codes for CAASPEGGPKLIF.

The count of this clone is one. The J gene is TRDJ1, the V gene TRDV1; 9 bases line up with TRDD3. The V gene end was trimmed by 1 base and the J gene end by 4 bases; junction bases not matched to a gene: 19. Germline V gives CDR1 TSWWSYY, CDR2 QGS. This CDR3 spans 20 amino acids. Here the CDR3 reads CALGEHPPFKGGILGDKLIF. CDR3 nucleotides: TGTGCTCTTGGGGAACATCCTCCTTTCAAGGGGGGGATACTTGGCGATAAACTCATCTTT.

This clone has more than one count but fewer than ten. This chain uses TRDV1 with TRDJ1, with 7 bases that match TRDD2. Germline-derived CDR1 and CDR2 are TSWWSYY and QGS. The CDR3 is made up of 20 amino acids. The trim removed 5 bases at V and 1 base at J, leaving 22 bases unmatched. CDR3 residues: CALGLPNLPRGIHLTDKLIF. The CDR3, as DNA: TGTGCTCTTGGGCTTCCTAACCTACCCCGAGGGATTCATCTCACCGATAAACTCATCTTT.

This clone was counted only a few times. The chain employs TRDV1 and TRDJ1; a weak D match, TRDD2 (5 bases). The CDR3 runs 16 residues. Germline V gives CDR1 TSWWSYY, CDR2 QGS. V lost 1 base, J lost 0 bases, and 12 bases lay in between. DNA for the CDR3: TGTGCTCTTGGGGAACACTTCCGAGCCAACACCGATAAACTCATCTTT. This encodes CALGEHFRANTDKLIF.

This clone has more than one count but fewer than ten. V is TRDV1 and J is TRDJ1, with 8 nucleotides matching TRDD3. This CDR3 has 18 amino acids. Germline V lookup: CDR1 TSWWSYY, CDR2 QGS. V lost 5 bases to trimming and J lost 0 bases; unmatched junction nucleotides: 14. In DNA form, the CDR3 reads TGTGCTCTTGGGACCCGGTCCCCTGGGGGAGGCTACACCGATAAACTCATCTTT. Translating it yields CALGTRSPGGGYTDKLIF.

The V and J genes are TRDV1 and TRDJ1; 12 bases fit TRDD3. Germline V gives CDR1 TSWWSYY, CDR2 QGS. CDR3 length: 18 residues. V shed 0 bases and J 3 bases; nucleotides not matched to a gene: 8. CDR3 DNA: TGTGCTCTTGGGGAACTAGATATGTACTGGGGGATACCCGATAAACTCATCTTT. Translating it yields CALGELDMYWGIPDKLIF.

Only a few counts were recorded for this clone. The V and J genes are TRDV1 and TRDJ1, with 13 positions matching TRDD3. Germline V gene sequence: CDR1 TSWWSYY, CDR2 QGS. The V gene end was trimmed by 0 bases and the J gene end by 1 base; junction bases not matched to a gene: 8. The CDR3 has 19 residues. This CDR3 is CALGELTPTGGYATDKLIF. CDR3 in DNA: TGTGCTCTTGGGGAACTCACCCCTACTGGGGGATACGCCACCGATAAACTCATCTTT.

This chain joins TRDV1 and TRDJ1, with TRDD3 matching over 10 bases. The junction had 26 bases not matched to a gene; V was cut back by 2 bases and J by 2 bases. The CDR3 sequence is 23 residues long. Germline loops: CDR1 TSWWSYY, CDR2 QGS. The CDR3 spells CALGEEILAGVGLGDNYTDKLIF. Written as DNA, the CDR3 is TGTGCTCTTGGGGAAGAAATCCTAGCGGGCGTGGGGCTGGGGGATAATTATACCGATAAACTCATCTTT.

The rearrangement joins TRDV2 to TRDJ1, with D perhaps TRDD2 (5 bases). V dropped 0 bases and J dropped 2 bases, with 18 bases sitting between them. CDR3 length equals 17 residues. Germline CDR1 reads GEAIGNYY; CDR2 reads EKD. The CDR3, as DNA: TGTGCCTGTGACACCGCGGAACCCCTACGTATGACCGATAAACTCATCTTT. Translating it yields CACDTAEPLRMTDKLIF.

This chain uses TRDV1 with TRDJ1; no firm D call. Germline V gene sequence: CDR1 TSWWSYY, CDR2 QGS. The CDR3 is 14 amino acids. V lost 3 bases and J 7 bases, leaving 15 bases between the germline ends. The CDR3 reads CALGDPLGAAKLIF. CDR3 in DNA: TGTGCTCTTGGGGACCCGCTAGGTGCAGCTAAACTCATCTTT.

The chain uses TRDV1 and TRDJ1, with 7 bases that match TRDD3. The germline V gene encodes CDR1 TSWWSYY and CDR2 QGS. This CDR3 comprises 19 residues. V lost 1 base to trimming and J lost 0 bases; unmatched junction nucleotides: 14. In nucleotides, the CDR3 is TGTGCTCTTGGGGAACCTGTCACAGGGGGATCCAGTTACACCGATAAACTCATCTTT. Its protein is CALGEPVTGGSSYTDKLIF.

Only a few counts were recorded for this clone. This chain uses TRDV1 with TRDJ1; 8 nucleotides agree with TRDD3. This CDR3 is built from 19 residues. In germline, CDR1 is TSWWSYY, CDR2 QGS. V dropped 2 bases and J dropped 0; count of bases not matched to a gene: 14. CDR3 sequence reads: CALGEIPLGERPYTDKLIF. The DNA of the CDR3 is TGTGCTCTTGGGGAAATACCCCTGGGGGAGCGTCCCTACACCGATAAACTCATCTTT.

The V call is TRDV1, the J call TRDJ1; the D is unclear. Trimming took off 5 bases at V and 1 base at J, with 17 bases between the two ends. The CDR3 is made up of 16 amino acids. Germline V gene sequence: CDR1 TSWWSYY, CDR2 QGS. In DNA, the CDR3 is TGTGCTCTTGGGACCAGTCCAGGGTTGATCACCGATAAACTCATCTTT. This encodes CALGTSPGLITDKLIF.

The rearrangement uses TRDV1 and TRDJ1; maybe TRDD3 (6 bases). V shed 0 bases and J shed 0 bases, with 29 bases lying between them. Germline V gene sequence: CDR1 TSWWSYY, CDR2 QGS. CDR3 length equals 22 residues. CDR3 amino acids: CALGELHLRKGWGSLYTDKLIF. In DNA form, the CDR3 reads TGTGCTCTTGGGGAACTACACCTACGGAAAGGGTGGGGGTCCCTGTACACCGATAAACTCATCTTT.

V usage is TRDV1 and J usage is TRDJ1, with a weak D call TRDD3 (6 bases). V was shortened by 1 base and J by 2 bases, with 29 bases between the two germline ends. CDR1 and CDR2 from the germline V gene are TSWWSYY and QGS. The CDR3 runs 21 residues. The CDR3, as DNA: TGTGCTCTTGGGGAACCAAGACCCGTTAGGGGGAAAAGACCCCCAACCGATAAACTCATCTTT. Encoded protein: CALGEPRPVRGKRPPTDKLIF.

This clone was counted only a few times. This sequence joins TRDV1 and TRDJ1; 7 nucleotides match TRDD3. The CDR3 runs 20 residues. Germline values: CDR1 TSWWSYY, CDR2 QGS. Germline trimming cut 5 bases from V and 2 bases from J; bases unmatched to any gene: 23. The DNA of the CDR3 is TGTGCTCTTGGGAAATCATTCCTGGATGTACTGGGGAGCTCGACCGATAAACTCATCTTT. Translating it yields CALGKSFLDVLGSSTDKLIF.